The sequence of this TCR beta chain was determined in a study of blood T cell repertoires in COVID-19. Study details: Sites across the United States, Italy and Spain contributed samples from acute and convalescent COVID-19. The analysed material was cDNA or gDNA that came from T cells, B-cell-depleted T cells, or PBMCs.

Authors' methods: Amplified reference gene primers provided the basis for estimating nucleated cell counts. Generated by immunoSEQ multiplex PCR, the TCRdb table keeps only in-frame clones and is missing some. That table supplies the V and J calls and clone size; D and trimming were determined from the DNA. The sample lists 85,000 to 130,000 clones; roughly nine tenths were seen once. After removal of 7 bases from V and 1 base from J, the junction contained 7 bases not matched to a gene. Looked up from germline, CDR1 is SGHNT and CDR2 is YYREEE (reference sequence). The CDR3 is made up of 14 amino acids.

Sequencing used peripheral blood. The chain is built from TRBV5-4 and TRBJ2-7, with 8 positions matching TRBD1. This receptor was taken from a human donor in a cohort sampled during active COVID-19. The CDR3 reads CASGLDRGSYEQYF. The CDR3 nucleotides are TGTGCCAGCGGGTTAGACAGGGGATCCTACGAGCAGTACTTC.